This T cell receptor beta chain was identified during a study of blood T cell repertoires in COVID-19. Study as a whole: PBMCs, B-cell-depleted T cells, or T cells provided the cDNA or gDNA that made up the material.

Sequencing used immunoSEQ multiplex PCR; TCRdb keeps in-frame clones, though not all of them. The repertoire consists of 350,000 or so clones, with roughly 87% occurring once and the leading ten covering roughly 3.9%. CDR3 length: 14 residues. V was shortened by 4 bases and J by 3 bases, with 14 bases between the two germline ends. The germline gives CDR1 SGHRS, CDR2 YFSETQ. V is TRBV5-1 and J is TRBJ2-7; D possibly corresponds to TRBD2 (6 bases). This TCR came from a woman in her sixties or seventies with COVID-19, enrolled during active disease. The sample taken for sequencing was peripheral blood. The CDR3 nucleotides are TGCGCCAGCAGCAGGAGGGAGTCCGGCTACGAGCAGTACTTC. This sequence encodes CASSRRESGYEQYF.